This passage covers 16 T cell receptor beta chains from one sample sequenced in a study of shared clonotypes between healthy human individuals. Profiled with immunoSEQ multiplex PCR; TCRdb holds only in-frame clones, not every one. The data contain a few million clones, around 93% of them singletons. Cells designated naive CD8 were CD45RO-negative and were positively selected for CCR7, with terminally differentiated effector memory CD45RA+ cells excluded. Sequencing was performed on naive CD8+ T cells from PBMCs. Every receptor here comes from a man between 18 and 35 years old in good health. Some clones in this sample may be carry-over from other donors' samples.

The rearrangement joins TRBV5-1 to TRBJ2-7, with a tentative D call TRBD1 (6 bases). Deletions cut 0 bases from V and 6 bases from J, with 10 bases between. Germline CDR1 reads SGHRS; CDR2 reads YFSETQ. The CDR3 has 13 amino acids. The CDR3 is CASSLGTDFEQYF. In DNA form, the CDR3 reads TGCGCCAGCAGCTTGGGGACAGACTTCGAGCAGTACTTC.

This chain links TRBV6-5 with TRBJ2-1, with D hard to call. The CDR3 totals 16 residues. The germline gives CDR1 MNHEY, CDR2 SVGAGI. Trimming took off 2 bases at V and 0 bases at J, with 11 bases between the two ends. The CDR3 loop reads CASSYLGPSSYNEQFF. As DNA, the CDR3 is TGTGCCAGCAGTTACCTAGGACCGAGCTCCTACAATGAGCAGTTCTTC.

The genes are TRBV7-2 and TRBJ1-1; D is ambiguous. The CDR3 is made up of 14 amino acids. Per the germline V gene, CDR1 is SGHTA and CDR2 is FQGNSA. Trimming removed 5 bases at V and 4 bases at J, with 14 bases between. The CDR3 DNA reads TGTGCCAGCAGCCCGACACCGTTAAGCACTGAAGCTTTCTTT. Protein sequence: CASSPTPLSTEAFF. Based on the CDR3 plus reference TRBV7-2 and TRBJ1-1, the full variable domain is GAGVSQSPSNKVTEKGKDVELRCDPISGHTALYWYRQSLGQGLEFLIYFQGNSAPDKSGLPSDRFSAERTGGSVSTLTIQRTQQEDSAVYLCASSPTPLSTEAFFGQGTRLTVV.

The J gene is TRBJ2-7, the V gene TRBV6-5; the D is unclear. The germline V gene has CDR1 MNHEY and CDR2 SVGAGI. The CDR3 length is 13 residues. The V end lost 5 bases, the J end lost 1 base, and 9 bases lay between the germline ends. The CDR3 DNA sequence: TGTGCCAGCAGTGACGGAGAATCCTACGAGCAGTACTTC. It yields the protein CASSDGESYEQYF.

This rearrangement joins TRBV7-9 to TRBJ2-2; D gene ambiguous. CDR3 length: 12 amino acids. V lost 5 bases and J 6 bases, leaving 7 bases between the germline ends. Per germline, CDR1 SEHNR and CDR2 FQNEAQ (reference sequence). The CDR3 spells CASSPESGELFF. The CDR3 region has the DNA TGTGCCAGCAGCCCTGAGTCCGGGGAGCTGTTTTTT.

The table lists this clone with a count of one. The chain has TRBV6-5 and TRBJ1-1, with D possibly TRBD1 on 5 matching bases. The CDR3 length is 13 residues. V was pared by 0 bases and J by 8 bases, with 10 bases between. Germline CDR1 is MNHEY and CDR2 is SVGAGI. The CDR3 protein is CASSYSQGSEAFF. Written as DNA, the CDR3 is TGTGCCAGCAGTTACTCGCAGGGTTCCGAAGCTTTCTTT.

The chain is built from TRBV7-8 and TRBJ2-7; D is perhaps TRBD1 (5 bases). Trimming removed 1 base at V and 5 bases at J, with 15 bases between. This CDR3 comprises 15 residues. Germline V CDR1 and CDR2: SGHVS, FQNEAQ. DNA for the CDR3: TGTGCCAGCAGCTTAGGGGTTGGGCAGGGAAACGAGCAGTACTTC. The encoded protein is CASSLGVGQGNEQYF.

V is TRBV28 and J is TRBJ1-5; TRBD1 agrees at 7 bases. CDR1 MDHEN and CDR2 SYDVKM come from the germline V gene. V was pared by 2 bases and J by 0 bases, with 4 bases of the junction left unmatched. This CDR3 is 16 amino acids long. CDR3 loop: CASSLGTDYSNQPQHF. The CDR3 DNA follows: TGTGCCAGCAGTTTAGGGACAGACTATAGCAATCAGCCCCAGCATTTT.

The rearrangement joins TRBV11-2 to TRBJ2-7, with 7 bases identical to TRBD1. Losses at the gene ends were 5 bases for V and 3 bases for J; bases not matched to a gene: 10. This CDR3 has 15 residues. Per the germline V gene, CDR1 is SGHAT and CDR2 is FQNNGV. DNA of the CDR3: TGTGCCAGCAGCGAAGGGGGCAGGGTATACTACGAGCAGTACTTC. The encoded protein is CASSEGGRVYYEQYF.

The chain couples TRBV13 to TRBJ2-3, with D unclear. With 5 bases removed from V and 7 bases from J, the gap between germline ends came to 13 bases. CDR1 is PRHDT, CDR2 FYEKMQ, per germline (reference sequence). The CDR3 is 13 amino acids. CDR3 loop: CASSPTNLNTQYF. CDR3 bases: TGTGCCAGCAGCCCCACGAATTTAAATACGCAGTATTTT.

This rearrangement joins TRBV4-1 to TRBJ1-2; D call uncertain. The CDR3 is 14 amino acids. CDR1 MGHRA and CDR2 YSYEKL come from the germline V gene. V lost 0 bases and J 8 bases, leaving 13 bases between the germline ends. The CDR3 coding sequence is TGCGCCAGCAGCCAAGAAAGACTGGTTGGCGGCTACACCTTC. This gives the protein CASSQERLVGGYTF.

The chain links TRBV11-2 to TRBJ2-2; weak D call: TRBD1 (6 bases). In germline, CDR1 is SGHAT, CDR2 FQNNGV. V was cut by 1 base and J by 4 bases, with 13 bases left in between. The CDR3 loop spans 16 amino acids. The CDR3 DNA reads TGTGCCAGCAGCTTAGGTGGCAGGGGATTCACCGGGGAGCTGTTTTTT. This codes for CASSLGGRGFTGELFF.

V is TRBV9 and J is TRBJ2-1; D perhaps matches TRBD2 (7 bases). CDR3 size: 15 residues. V was trimmed by 5 bases and J by 3 bases, leaving 15 bases between them. CDR1 SGDLS and CDR2 YYNGEE come from the germline V gene. CDR3 in amino acids: CASRPGGGFYNEQFF. The DNA of the CDR3 is TGTGCCAGCAGACCCGGCGGGGGCTTCTACAATGAGCAGTTCTTC. Together with reference TRBV9 and TRBJ2-1, the CDR3 gives the full variable domain: DSGVTQTPKHLITATGQRVTLRCSPRSGDLSVYWYQQSLDQGLQFLIQYYNGEERAKGNILERFSAQQFPDLHSELNLSSLELGDSALYFCASRPGGGFYNEQFFGPGTRLTVL.

This sequence joins TRBV5-5 and TRBJ2-3, with D unresolved. Trimming removed 0 bases at V and 5 bases at J, with 16 bases between. Germline assignment: CDR1 SGHKS and CDR2 YYEKEE (reference sequence). The CDR3 runs 16 residues. CDR3 nucleotide sequence: TGTGCCAGCAGCTTGGGGACCAAGGCCCGGTTAGATACGCAGTATTTT. Protein sequence: CASSLGTKARLDTQYF.

CDR3 loop: CASSFGLQGAYEQYF. CDR3 DNA: TGTGCCAGCAGCTTCGGTCTTCAGGGGGCCTACGAGCAGTACTTC. V and J are TRBV7-6 and TRBJ2-7; 7 bases agree with TRBD1. Germline CDR1 and CDR2: SGHVS and FNYEAQ. V shed 3 bases and J 2 bases; nucleotides not matched to a gene: 7. There are 15 residues in the CDR3. Supplemented by reference TRBV7-6 and TRBJ2-7, the full variable domain reads GAGVSQSPRYKVTKRGQDVALRCDPISGHVSLYWYRQALGQGPEFLTYFNYEAQQDKSGLPNDRFSAERPEGSISTLTIQRTEQRDSAMYRCASSFGLQGAYEQYFGPGTRLTVT.

With regard to this clone: This specimen includes other DNA sequences encoding the same CDR3. The chain is built from TRBV9 and TRBJ2-7; 11 bases fit TRBD2. The CDR3 loop spans 15 amino acids. The J segment lost 3 bases and the V segment lost 3 bases, leaving 5 bases of the junction unmatched. Looked up from germline, CDR1 is SGDLS and CDR2 is YYNGEE. CDR3 bases: TGTGCCAGCAGCGCCGGGACTAGCGGTCTCTACGAGCAGTACTTC. Its protein is CASSAGTSGLYEQYF.